One sample yielded the 9 T cell receptor beta chains listed below, sequenced in a study of blood T cell repertoires in COVID-19. TCRdb's table, derived via immunoSEQ multiplex PCR, lists solely in-frame clones and lacks some. The sample lists around 150,000 clones, more than 70% occurring once. Sequences were obtained from peripheral blood. All receptors derive from a man in his forties or fifties with active or convalescent COVID-19.

This chain connects TRBV15 to TRBJ2-3; possibly TRBD1 for D (5 bases). V lost 6 bases, J lost 2 bases, and 9 bases lay in between. Germline CDR1 and CDR2: LNHNV and YYDKDF (reference sequence). CDR3 length: 13 residues. The DNA for the CDR3 is TGTGCCACCAGGGGGCTGGTCACAGATACGCAGTATTTT. Translated, it gives CATRGLVTDTQYF.

The rearrangement joins TRBV10-1 to TRBJ1-5, with 12 bases fitting TRBD1. J lost 3 bases, V lost 0 bases, and 6 bases had no gene match. This CDR3 has 18 amino acids. CDR1 and CDR2 (germline): WNHNN, SYGVQD (reference sequence). The CDR3, as DNA: TGCGCCAGCAGTGAGTCCCGGGGGGGACAGGGGGCCAATCAGCCCCAGCATTTT. Translated, it gives CASSESRGGQGANQPQHF.

The J gene is TRBJ2-1, the V gene TRBV24-1, with 9 bases identical to TRBD1. Germline CDR1 and CDR2: KGHDR and SFDVKD. The CDR3 has 15 residues. With 4 bases clipped from V and 8 bases from J, the junction kept 8 bases outside the gene matches. This chain's CDR3 is CATSEQDRGDDEQFF. DNA for the CDR3: TGTGCCACCAGTGAACAAGACAGGGGGGACGATGAGCAGTTCTTC.

CDR3 DNA sequence: TGTGCCAGCAGCGCCCGACTAGTAGATACGCAGTATTTT. Translated, it gives CASSARLVDTQYF. The chain links TRBV11-2 to TRBJ2-3, with D perhaps TRBD2 (6 bases). In germline, CDR1 is SGHAT, CDR2 FQNNGV. Trimming pared 5 bases from V and 5 bases from J, leaving 11 bases between. The CDR3 runs to 13 residues. Supplemented by reference TRBV11-2 and TRBJ2-3, the full variable domain reads EAGVAQSPRYKIIEKRQSVAFWCNPISGHATLYWYQQILGQGPKLLIQFQNNGVVDDSQLPKDRFSAERLKGVDSTLKIQPAKLEDSAVYLCASSARLVDTQYFGPGTRLTVL.

A single count supports this clone. V is TRBV7-9 and J is TRBJ2-3, with D maybe TRBD1 (5 bases). The CDR3 is 13 residues long. Trimming cost V 2 bases and J 4 bases, with 7 bases left between them. Germline CDR1 reads SEHNR; CDR2 reads FQNEAQ (reference sequence). Here the CDR3 DNA reads TGTGCCAGCAGCTTAACAGGAGCAGATACGCAGTATTTT. Protein product: CASSLTGADTQYF.

This chain connects TRBV6-6 to TRBJ2-1; 9 bases line up with TRBD1. In germline, CDR1 is MNHNY, CDR2 SVGAGI (reference sequence). There are 16 residues in the CDR3. Trimming cost V 0 bases and J 5 bases; bases outside gene matches: 5. This CDR3 reads CASSYSRTGVNNEQFF. The CDR3 bases are TGTGCCAGCAGTTACTCGAGGACAGGGGTCAACAATGAGCAGTTCTTC.

In its sample, this clone was seen once. The rearrangement links TRBV20-1 to TRBJ2-7; no clear D gene. CDR1 and CDR2 from the germline V gene are DFQATT and SNEGSKA (reference sequence). Trimming pared 3 bases from V and 3 bases from J, leaving 15 bases between. This CDR3 is built from 14 residues. CDR3 loop: CSASNPTRLYEQYF. The CDR3 bases are TGCAGTGCTAGTAACCCAACTCGTCTCTACGAGCAGTACTTC.

The chain carries TRBV5-1 and TRBJ1-2, with TRBD1 matching 10 bases. Trimming took 4 bases from V and 5 from J; bases not matched to a gene: 8. CDR3 length: 15 residues. Germline CDR1 SGHRS, CDR2 YFSETQ. Here the CDR3 reads CASSPRTGGNYGYTF. The DNA for the CDR3 is TGCGCCAGCAGCCCGAGGACAGGGGGGAATTATGGCTACACCTTC.

The rearrangement links TRBV6-5 to TRBJ2-4; possibly TRBD2 for D (6 bases). The CDR3 runs 15 residues. Germline CDR1 reads MNHEY; CDR2 reads SVGAGI. V shed 6 bases and J shed 0 bases, with 12 bases lying between them. DNA of the CDR3: TGTGCCAGCAGAGCTGGGACTTTAGCCAAAAACATTCAGTACTTC. Protein: CASRAGTLAKNIQYF.